This TCR beta chain was sequenced during a study of blood T cell repertoires in COVID-19. In the original processing: Quantification of nucleated cells was approximated via reference gene primer amplification. Assay used: immunoSEQ multiplex PCR; TCRdb lists only in-frame clones, some missing. V, J and clone size are taken as reported in that table, and D and trimming were inferred from the DNA itself. Found here are 220,000 or so clones, more than 85% of them singletons; the top ten hold roughly a tenth. This CDR3 is 14 amino acids long. The ends lost 4 bases at V and 1 base at J; junction bases unmatched: 4. Per germline, CDR1 LGHDT and CDR2 YNNKEL (reference sequence).

The rearrangement joins TRBV3-1 (or the pseudogene TRBV3-2) to TRBJ2-7, with 7 bases aligning to TRBD1. The sequence was obtained from a woman in her fifties or sixties with COVID-19, enrolled during active disease. Sequencing was done on a sample of peripheral blood. The CDR3: CASSRGQVSYEQYF. Here the CDR3 DNA reads TGTGCCAGCAGCCGAGGACAGGTTTCCTACGAGCAGTACTTC.